The rows below give T cell receptor beta chains drawn from one sample of a study of Ad26.COV2.S vaccination and SARS-CoV-2 variants. Clones were sequenced by immunoSEQ multiplex PCR, and TCRdb holds only the in-frame ones, with some missing. The repertoire holds 350,000 to 450,000 clones, with approximately 90% as singletons. The input for sequencing was peripheral blood, taken in a trial of Ad26.COV2.S vaccine versus placebo. Source of these receptors: a person aged 18-60 years who received the Ad26.COV2.S COVID-19 vaccine or a placebo. Both conserved end residues are trimmed from each CDR3.

V gene	J gene	CDR3 protein
TRBV30	TRBJ1-2	AWSVYPGGINYGYT
TRBV4-3	TRBJ1-2	ASSQDNIYGYT
TRBV2	TRBJ1-1	ASSTSGYTEAF
TRBV19	TRBJ1-2	ASSLGQKRYGYT
TRBV30	TRBJ1-6	AWRDRAGSYNSPLH
TRBV7-2	TRBJ1-1	ASSSHRSRNTEAF
TRBV5-1	TRBJ2-5	ASSPGETQY
TRBV7-8	TRBJ2-5	ASSLGDRVKETQY
TRBV3-1/TRBV3-2	TRBJ1-6	ASSQATYNSPLH
TRBV11-2	TRBJ1-1	ASSLVPEVLNTEAF
TRBV3-1/TRBV3-2	TRBJ2-5	ASSPSAGSETQY
TRBV28	TRBJ1-3	ASSLVRGDSGNTIY
TRBV6-2/TRBV6-3	TRBJ1-5	ASSYSGYNQPQH
TRBV7-2	TRBJ1-5	ASRPGMSNQPQH
TRBV6-2/TRBV6-3	TRBJ2-7	ASSPLAGLNEQY
TRBV4-3	TRBJ2-5	ASSQRPGGLQETQY
TRBV19	TRBJ2-1	ASRREMGNEQF
TRBV5-6	TRBJ1-1	ASSSRVTEAF
TRBV24-1	TRBJ2-3	ATSDSITDTQY
TRBV6-5	TRBJ1-1	ASSWPGTEAF
TRBV5-5	TRBJ2-7	ASSSPGQGTAYEQY
TRBV15	TRBJ1-4	ATSRVEGFGEKLF
TRBV7-2	TRBJ2-2	ASSLAGQGYTGELF
TRBV7-9	TRBJ2-3	ASSSTSGGRTDTQY
TRBV4-1	TRBJ2-2	ASSQLRLADTGELF
TRBV24-1	TRBJ2-3	ATSASRQGLPFGSTDTQY
TRBV10-3	TRBJ2-1	AISKKEDDNEQF
TRBV7-9	TRBJ1-1	ASSLKQANTEAF
TRBV2	TRBJ2-5	ASSESLGETQY